Listed below are T cell receptor beta chains from one sample, sequenced in a study of cytomegalovirus exposure and HLA in healthy donors. TCRdb keeps only in-frame clones here, not all; method: immunoSEQ multiplex PCR. The sample lists roughly 100,000 clones, nearly 80% seen once, with 1.3% in the top ten. The sequenced material came from PBMCs. The receptors here all came from a young man in good health and CMV-seronegative. The CDR3 runs from the conserved cysteine through the conserved F or W. Each record gives: CDR3 DNA, CDR3 protein, J gene, V gene, CDR3 length, D gene, clone size. D genes are given only for firm matches. Clone sizes are given selectively: once, few, many, or a class where the clone is expanded.

TGCGCCAGCAGCCCCACCGGGACAGGCCGGGCTGGAAACACCATATATTTT,CASSPTGTGRAGNTIYF,TRBJ1-3,TRBV4-3,17,TRBD1,once
TGTGCCACCAGCAGAGGGGCAGGGGGCACGTACGAGCAGTACTTC,CATSRGAGGTYEQYF,TRBJ2-7,TRBV15,15,TRBD1,-
TGTGCCAGCGGCGGGCGAAGGGCCCAAGATACGCAGTATTTT,CASGGRRAQDTQYF,TRBJ2-3,TRBV2,14,-,-
TGTGCCAGCAGTTCCTACGACAGGGGGTATGAGCAGTACTTC,CASSSYDRGYEQYF,TRBJ2-7,TRBV28,14,TRBD1,-
TGTGCCAGCAGTCAACCGGGACAAATGAACACTGAAGCTTTCTTT,CASSQPGQMNTEAFF,TRBJ1-1,TRBV6-5,15,-,-
TGTGCCAGCAGCGCCCGGTCCCGGGACAGTTATTTTGGCTACACCTTC,CASSARSRDSYFGYTF,TRBJ1-2,TRBV9,16,TRBD1,-
TGTGCCTGGAGTGTTAGGGGCGCTGAAGCTTTCTTT,CAWSVRGAEAFF,TRBJ1-1,TRBV30,12,-,-
TGTGCCAGCACGTTCCAGGCAACTAATGAAAAACTGTTTTTT,CASTFQATNEKLFF,TRBJ1-4,TRBV6-1,14,-,-
TGCGCCAGCAGCTTGGGACAGCCTGGGGAGACCCAGTACTTC,CASSLGQPGETQYF,TRBJ2-5,TRBV5-1,14,-,-
TGTGCCACAACTAGCGGGAGGGCCGCCGGTACGCAGTATTTT,CATTSGRAAGTQYF,TRBJ2-3,TRBV2,14,TRBD2,-
TGTGCTAGCAGCTTAGCGCAGGGGTACGAGCAGTACTTC,CASSLAQGYEQYF,TRBJ2-7,TRBV7-7,13,-,-
TGTGCCAGCAGTTTGGTGGACAACCAAGAGACCCAGTACTTC,CASSLVDNQETQYF,TRBJ2-5,TRBV27,14,-,-
TGTGCCAGCAGTTCGCAGACAGGGCTCTATGGCTACACCTTC,CASSSQTGLYGYTF,TRBJ1-2,TRBV28,14,TRBD1,-
TGTGCCAGCAGTGACTCGGGAGAGGGTCCGGGGGAGCTGTTTTTT,CASSDSGEGPGELFF,TRBJ2-2,TRBV6-4,15,-,-
TGTGCCAGCCTCGGGCAAGAGACCCAGTACTTC,CASLGQETQYF,TRBJ2-5,TRBV28,11,-,-
TGTGCCAGCAGCTCGCCCCCCGGAGATCAGCCCCAGCATTTT,CASSSPPGDQPQHF,TRBJ1-5,TRBV11-2,14,-,-
TGCGCCAGCAAGGCTCGCAGGGGCCCCCAAGAGACCCAGTACTTC,CASKARRGPQETQYF,TRBJ2-5,TRBV10-2,15,-,once
TGTGCCAGCAGTTACTCCACAGGGGTGAACACTGAAGCTTTCTTT,CASSYSTGVNTEAFF,TRBJ1-1,TRBV6-5,15,TRBD1,-
TGCGCCAGCAGTGGAACGGACAGGGGATCGGCTGAGCAGTTCTTC,CASSGTDRGSAEQFF,TRBJ2-1,TRBV10-1,15,TRBD1,once
TGTGCCAGCAGCTTAGGGGGGGCCCAAGAGACCCAGTACTTC,CASSLGGAQETQYF,TRBJ2-5,TRBV13,14,-,-
TGTGCCAGCAGTTACATCCGCGGGTTCACAGATACGCAGTATTTT,CASSYIRGFTDTQYF,TRBJ2-3,TRBV6-6,15,-,-
TGTGCCAGCAGTGACTCACAGGGCGTCACCGGGGAGCTGTTTTTT,CASSDSQGVTGELFF,TRBJ2-2,TRBV6-4,15,-,few
TGTGCCAGCAGGCTGCTAAGCAATCAGCCCCAGCATTTT,CASRLLSNQPQHF,TRBJ1-5,TRBV28,13,-,once
TGTGCCAGCAGTTACACCCCACAGGTTACAGATACGCAGTATTTT,CASSYTPQVTDTQYF,TRBJ2-3,TRBV6-5,15,-,-
TGTGCCAGCAGCGTAGCTACAGGGTGGGACTCTGGAAACACCATATATTTT,CASSVATGWDSGNTIYF,TRBJ1-3,TRBV9,17,-,-
TGTGCCAGCAGCTTAAGCCCAGGGGCAACTAATGAAAAACTGTTTTTT,CASSLSPGATNEKLFF,TRBJ1-4,TRBV7-2,16,-,-
TGTGCCAGCACCCATTCCCACCTTGGACTAGCGGGGGGGCAAGAGACCCAGTACTTC,CASTHSHLGLAGGQETQYF,TRBJ2-5,TRBV27,19,TRBD2,-
TGTGCCAGCAGTTCCGGGGCCCTTGGAGGGTTAACGGTTTACACTGAAGCTTTCTTT,CASSSGALGGLTVYTEAFF,TRBJ1-1,TRBV27,19,-,-
TGTGCCAGCAGATTTCGGGAGAGCACTGAAGCTTTCTTT,CASRFRESTEAFF,TRBJ1-1,TRBV27,13,-,-
TGTGCCAGCAGCAAGACAGGGTCCAGGTCACCCCTCCACTTT,CASSKTGSRSPLHF,TRBJ1-6,TRBV5-4,14,TRBD1,-
TGTGCCAGCAGCTTAGTCGCGGGAGGGACATTTAATGAGCAGTTCTTC,CASSLVAGGTFNEQFF,TRBJ2-1,TRBV11-3,16,TRBD2,-
TGCAGCGTTGAGGGCAGAATGAACACTGAAGCTTTCTTT,CSVEGRMNTEAFF,TRBJ1-1,TRBV29-1,13,-,-
TGTGCCATCAGTGAGACCAGGGGACAGACCTGGAGCTCCTATAATTCACCCCTCCACTTT,CAISETRGQTWSSYNSPLHF,TRBJ1-6,TRBV10-3,20,TRBD1,-
TGTGCCAGCAGCCAATATCGGGGGGCCTACGAGCAGTACTTC,CASSQYRGAYEQYF,TRBJ2-7,TRBV14,14,TRBD2,few
TGTGCCAGCAGTTTATCAACAGGGTGGGAGACCCAGTACTTC,CASSLSTGWETQYF,TRBJ2-5,TRBV27,14,-,-
TGTGCCAGCAGTTCCGGACAGGAACATTCCTCTGGGGCCAACGTCCTGACTTTC,CASSSGQEHSSGANVLTF,TRBJ2-6,TRBV28,18,TRBD1,-
TGTGCCAGCAGCTTAGACTTGCAGAACAATCAGCCCCAGCATTTT,CASSLDLQNNQPQHF,TRBJ1-5,TRBV11-2,15,-,-
TGCGCCAGCAGTGGGGTGAGGGACTACACAGATACGCAGTATTTT,CASSGVRDYTDTQYF,TRBJ2-3,TRBV10-1,15,TRBD2,-
TGTGCCAGCAGTTACTCCTTCAGACAGGGGACGGAAGCTTTCTTT,CASSYSFRQGTEAFF,TRBJ1-1,TRBV6-5,15,TRBD1,-